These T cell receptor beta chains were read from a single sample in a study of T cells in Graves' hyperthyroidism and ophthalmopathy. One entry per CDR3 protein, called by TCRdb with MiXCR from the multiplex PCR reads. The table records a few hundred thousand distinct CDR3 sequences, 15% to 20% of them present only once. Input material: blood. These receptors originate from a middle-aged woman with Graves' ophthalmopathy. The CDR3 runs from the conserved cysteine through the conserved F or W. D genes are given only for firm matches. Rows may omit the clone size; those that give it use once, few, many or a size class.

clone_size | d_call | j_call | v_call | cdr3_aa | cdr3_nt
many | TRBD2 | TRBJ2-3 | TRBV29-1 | CSALPGLDPNTQYF | TGCAGTGCGTTGCCGGGACTAGACCCCAATACGCAGTATTTT
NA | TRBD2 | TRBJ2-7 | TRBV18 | CTSSPGGRASYEQYF | TGTACCAGCTCACCAGGCGGGAGGGCCTCCTACGAGCAGTACTTC
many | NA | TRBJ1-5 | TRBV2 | CASSEARGGQPQHF | TGTGCCAGCAGTGAAGCCAGGGGAGGACAGCCCCAGCATTTT
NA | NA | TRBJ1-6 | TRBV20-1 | CSGTDGNSPLHF | TGCAGTGGGACGGATGGAAATTCACCCCTCCACTTT
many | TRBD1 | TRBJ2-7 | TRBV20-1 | CSAERPDRDIYEQYF | TGCAGTGCTGAAAGGCCGGACAGGGATATCTACGAGCAGTACTTC
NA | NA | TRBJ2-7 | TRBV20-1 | CSAPLGGQDEQYF | TGCAGTGCCCCTTTGGGTGGGCAGGACGAGCAGTACTTC
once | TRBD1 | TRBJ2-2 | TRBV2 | CASSARTGLSGELFF | TGTGCCAGCAGTGCCAGGACAGGGTTATCCGGGGAGCTGTTTTTT
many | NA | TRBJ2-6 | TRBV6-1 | CASSSTVLPGANVLTF | TGTGCCAGCAGTTCCACAGTCCTGCCTGGGGCCAACGTCCTGACTTTC
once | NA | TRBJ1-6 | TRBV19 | CASSIDTEHNSPLHF | TGTGCCAGTAGTATCGATACAGAACATAATTCACCCCTCCACTTT
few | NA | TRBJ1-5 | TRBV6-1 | CASRARRARRVDQPQHF | TGTGCCAGCAGGGCCCGACGGGCTAGAAGGGTGGATCAGCCCCAGCATTTT
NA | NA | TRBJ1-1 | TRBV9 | CASSPDGTQDTEAFF | TGTGCCAGCAGCCCAGACGGGACACAGGACACTGAAGCTTTCTTT
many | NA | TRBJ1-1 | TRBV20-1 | CSATKNTEAFF | TGCAGTGCTACAAAGAACACTGAAGCTTTCTTT
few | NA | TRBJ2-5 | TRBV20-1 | CSARDRTGRETQYF | TGCAGTGCTAGAGATCGAACAGGGAGAGAGACCCAGTACTTC
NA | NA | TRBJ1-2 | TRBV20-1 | CSARSGQPYGYTF | TGCAGTGCCAGAAGCGGGCAGCCGTATGGCTACACCTTC
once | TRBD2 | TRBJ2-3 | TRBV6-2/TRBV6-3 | CPPVGVQTSGGSTDTQYF | TGTCCCCCAGTGGGAGTACAGACTAGCGGGGGGAGCACAGATACGCAGTATTTT
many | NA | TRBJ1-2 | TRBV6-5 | CASSYSRWASYGYTF | TGTGCCAGCAGTTATTCGAGGTGGGCCTCCTATGGCTACACCTTC
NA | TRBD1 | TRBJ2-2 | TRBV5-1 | CASSMDRARTGELFF | TGCGCCAGCAGCATGGACAGGGCTCGGACCGGGGAGCTGTTTTTT
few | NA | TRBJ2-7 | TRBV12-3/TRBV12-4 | CASSTTLGVRYEQYF | TGTGCCAGCAGTACCACCTTGGGGGTGAGATACGAGCAGTACTTC
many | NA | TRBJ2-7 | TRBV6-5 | CASSYSPRGDEQYF | TGTGCCAGCAGTTACTCCCCCAGGGGAGACGAGCAGTACTTC
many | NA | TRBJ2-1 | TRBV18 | CASSPGSSYNEQFF | TGTGCCAGCTCCCCGGGGAGCTCCTACAATGAGCAGTTCTTC
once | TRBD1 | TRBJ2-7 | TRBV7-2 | CASSRSADRAYEQYF | TGTGCCAGCAGCCGATCCGCGGACAGGGCCTACGAGCAGTACTTC
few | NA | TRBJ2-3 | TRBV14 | CASSQDVQRQDTQYF | TGTGCCAGCAGCCAAGATGTCCAGCGGCAAGATACGCAGTATTTT
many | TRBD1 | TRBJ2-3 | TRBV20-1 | CSATGQDPGTDTQYF | TGCAGTGCTACCGGACAGGATCCGGGGACAGATACGCAGTATTTT
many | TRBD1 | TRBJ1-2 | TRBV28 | CASSLLGTGVYGYTF | TGTGCCAGCAGTTTGCTAGGGACAGGGGTCTATGGCTACACCTTC
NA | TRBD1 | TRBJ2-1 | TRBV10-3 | CAIKPGQGYNEQFF | TGTGCCATCAAACCGGGACAGGGTTACAATGAGCAGTTCTTC
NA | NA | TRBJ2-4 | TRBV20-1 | CSARRPDGSAKNIQYF | TGCAGTGCTAGACGCCCTGATGGGAGCGCCAAAAACATTCAGTACTTC
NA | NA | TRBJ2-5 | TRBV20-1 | CSVDSKQETQYF | TGCAGTGTGGACAGCAAACAAGAGACCCAGTACTTC
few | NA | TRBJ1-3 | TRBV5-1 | CASSLNTERNTIYF | TGCGCCAGCAGCTTGAACACCGAAAGAAACACCATATATTTT
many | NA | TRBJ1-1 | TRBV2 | CASRLMGFGNTEAFF | TGTGCCAGCAGGCTCATGGGGTTTGGGAACACTGAAGCTTTCTTT
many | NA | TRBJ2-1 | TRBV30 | CAWRQGSSSYNEQFF | TGTGCCTGGAGACAGGGCTCCAGCTCCTACAATGAGCAGTTCTTC
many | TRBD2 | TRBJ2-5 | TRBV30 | CAWSPPTSGSETQYF | TGTGCCTGGAGTCCTCCTACTAGCGGGAGTGAGACCCAGTACTTC
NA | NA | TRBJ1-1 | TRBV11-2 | CASSFNRVSTEAFF | TGTGCCAGCAGCTTCAACAGGGTTAGCACTGAAGCTTTCTTT
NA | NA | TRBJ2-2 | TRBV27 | CASSSAGGSMTGELFF | TGTGCCAGCAGTTCGGCAGGGGGGTCGATGACCGGGGAGCTGTTTTTT
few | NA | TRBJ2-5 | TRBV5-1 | CASSFGSEIPYQETQYF | TGCGCCAGCAGCTTTGGATCTGAGATCCCGTACCAAGAGACCCAGTACTTC
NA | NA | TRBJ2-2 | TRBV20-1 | CSATQIRGGNTGELFF | TGCAGTGCTACTCAGATAAGGGGGGGAAACACCGGGGAGCTGTTTTTT
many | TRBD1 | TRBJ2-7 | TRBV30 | CAWSVLVAGGIHEQYF | TGTGCCTGGAGTGTACTGGTGGCAGGGGGTATCCACGAGCAGTACTTC
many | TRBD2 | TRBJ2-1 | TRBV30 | CAWDGTGTSGLNEQFF | TGTGCCTGGGACGGTACCGGGACTAGCGGGCTGAATGAGCAGTTCTTC
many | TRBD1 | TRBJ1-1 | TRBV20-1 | CSASPGQGNAEAFF | TGCAGTGCTAGCCCCGGACAGGGAAATGCTGAAGCTTTCTTT
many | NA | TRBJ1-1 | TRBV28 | CASSLTQGSTEAFF | TGTGCCAGCAGTTTAACCCAGGGGTCCACTGAAGCTTTCTTT
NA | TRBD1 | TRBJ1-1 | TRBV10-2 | CASSGTGVNTEAFF | TGCGCCAGCAGTGGGACAGGAGTGAACACTGAAGCTTTCTTT
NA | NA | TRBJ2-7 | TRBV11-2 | CASSFIEGPTYEQYF | TGTGCCAGCAGCTTTATTGAGGGACCTACCTACGAGCAGTACTTC
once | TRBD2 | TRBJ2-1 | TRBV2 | CASSPAGGPSSYNEQFF | TGTGCCAGCAGCCCTGCGGGAGGGCCGAGCTCCTACAATGAGCAGTTCTTC
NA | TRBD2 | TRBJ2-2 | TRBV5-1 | CASSSAGGAAGELFF | TGCGCCAGCAGCTCCGCGGGGGGTGCGGCCGGGGAGCTGTTTTTT
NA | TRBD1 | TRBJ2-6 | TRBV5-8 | CASSLAQGKAGANVLTF | TGTGCCAGCAGCTTGGCACAGGGGAAAGCTGGGGCCAACGTCCTGACTTTC
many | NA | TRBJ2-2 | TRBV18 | CASWGLDETGELFF | TGTGCCAGCTGGGGGCTGGACGAGACCGGGGAGCTGTTTTTT
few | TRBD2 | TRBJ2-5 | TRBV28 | CASSSSQRLAGAGETQYF | TGTGCCAGCAGTTCTTCTCAAAGACTAGCGGGAGCTGGAGAGACCCAGTACTTC
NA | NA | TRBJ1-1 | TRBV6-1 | CASRGEIEAFF | TGTGCCAGCAGGGGGGAAATTGAAGCTTTCTTT
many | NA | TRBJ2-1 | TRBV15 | CATSRWTGADNEQFF | TGTGCCACCAGCAGGTGGACGGGAGCGGACAATGAGCAGTTCTTC
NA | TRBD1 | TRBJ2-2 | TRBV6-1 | CASGDRPNTGELFF | TGTGCCAGCGGGGACAGGCCGAACACCGGGGAGCTGTTTTTT
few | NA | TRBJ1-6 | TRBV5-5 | CASSPRSGDSYNSPLHF | TGTGCCAGCAGCCCCAGATCAGGAGACTCCTATAATTCACCCCTCCACTTT
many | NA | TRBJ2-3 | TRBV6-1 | CASSVGMRTSTDTQYF | TGTGCCAGCAGTGTCGGTATGAGGACTAGCACAGATACGCAGTATTTT
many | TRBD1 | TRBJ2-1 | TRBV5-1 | CASSALQGSSYNEQFF | TGCGCCAGCAGCGCCCTACAGGGGAGCTCCTACAATGAGCAGTTCTTC
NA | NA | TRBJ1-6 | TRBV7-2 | CASSGRGRASYNSPLHF | TGTGCCAGCAGCGGGCGGGGGAGGGCCAGCTATAATTCACCCCTCCACTTT
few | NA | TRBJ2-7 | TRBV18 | CASSPPPGSGTGWEQYF | TGTGCCAGCTCACCCCCGCCCGGGAGCGGGACAGGTTGGGAGCAGTACTTC
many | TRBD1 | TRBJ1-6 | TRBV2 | CASRVSTGGGGSPLHF | TGTGCCAGCAGAGTTTCGACAGGGGGCGGAGGCTCACCCCTCCACTTT
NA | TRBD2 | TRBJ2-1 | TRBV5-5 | CASSVILAGGEEQFF | TGTGCCAGCAGCGTCATCCTAGCGGGAGGGGAGGAGCAGTTCTTC
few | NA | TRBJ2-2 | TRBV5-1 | CASSLEVGHLNTGELFF | TGCGCCAGCAGCTTGGAGGTAGGACATCTGAACACCGGGGAGCTGTTTTTT